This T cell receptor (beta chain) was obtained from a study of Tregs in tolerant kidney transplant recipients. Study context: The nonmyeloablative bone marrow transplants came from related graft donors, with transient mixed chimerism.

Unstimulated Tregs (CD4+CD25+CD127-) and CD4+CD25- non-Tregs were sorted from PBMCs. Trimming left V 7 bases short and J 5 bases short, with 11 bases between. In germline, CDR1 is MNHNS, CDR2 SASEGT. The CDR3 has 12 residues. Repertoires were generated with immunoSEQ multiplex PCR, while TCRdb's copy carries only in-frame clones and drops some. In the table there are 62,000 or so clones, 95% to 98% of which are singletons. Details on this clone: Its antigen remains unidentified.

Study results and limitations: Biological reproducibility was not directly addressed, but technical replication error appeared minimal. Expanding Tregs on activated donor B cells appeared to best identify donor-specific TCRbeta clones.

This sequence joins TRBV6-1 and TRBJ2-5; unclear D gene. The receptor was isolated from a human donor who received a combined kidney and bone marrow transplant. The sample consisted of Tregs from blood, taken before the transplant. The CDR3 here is CASTLGRETQYF. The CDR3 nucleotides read TGTGCCAGCACATTGGGCCGGGAGACCCAGTACTTC.